The 17 T cell receptor beta chains below all came from one sample that was sequenced in a study of long-term antiretroviral therapy in people with HIV. Sequencing relied on immunoSEQ assay v3.0, run at survey level. The assay was immunoSEQ multiplex PCR, and TCRdb's table has in-frame clones only and misses some. The data show fewer than 25,000 clones, with roughly four fifths seen just once and about 5.2% held by the top ten. The sample was unsorted PBMCs, taken 4.4 years after starting antiretroviral therapy. These receptor sequences come from a man younger than 40 with HIV.

This clone was found once. V gene TRBV4-1 combines with J gene TRBJ1-1, with a tentative D call TRBD1 (5 bases). CDR1 and CDR2 (germline): MGHRA, YSYEKL. V gave up 3 bases and J gave up 3 bases, with 14 bases separating them. The CDR3 spans 15 residues. CDR3 sequence (DNA): TGCGCCAGCAGCCAGGGCCGTGCGGGGGACACTGAAGCTTTCTTT. Encoded protein: CASSQGRAGDTEAFF.

The chain has TRBV4-3 and TRBJ1-1; D ambiguous. The V end was cut by 0 bases, the J end by 7 bases, with 9 bases between. CDR1 is LGHNA and CDR2 is YSLEER in the germline V gene. This CDR3 comprises 13 residues. DNA of the CDR3: TGCGCCAGCAGCCAAGATCGAGGCCTTGAAGCTTTCTTT. Protein sequence: CASSQDRGLEAFF.

The rearrangement links TRBV6-5 to TRBJ1-5, with 7 bases lining up with TRBD1. V lost 10 bases to trimming and J lost 1 base; unmatched junction nucleotides: 10. Germline loops: CDR1 MNHEY, CDR2 SVGAGI. The CDR3 extends over 15 amino acids. The CDR3 sequence is CATNTTRGSNQPQHF. Here the CDR3 DNA reads TGTGCCACCAACACTACCAGGGGGAGCAATCAGCCCCAGCATTTT.

The chain uses TRBV19 and TRBJ1-1; 10 positions agree with TRBD1. CDR3 length equals 13 residues. Germline V gene data show CDR1 as LNHDA and CDR2 as SQIVND (reference sequence). The junction had 5 bases not matched to a gene; V was cut back by 7 bases and J by 6 bases. The CDR3 bases are TGTGCCAGTATCATCGGGACAGGGGCTGAAGCTTTCTTT. It codes for CASIIGTGAEAFF.

The chain employs TRBV7-8 and TRBJ2-7; D gene unclear. V gave up 1 base and J gave up 0 bases, with 7 bases separating them. Germline CDR1 is SGHVS and CDR2 is FQNEAQ. The CDR3 runs 14 residues. The CDR3 here is CASSLEAGSYEQYF. The DNA for the CDR3 is TGTGCCAGCAGCTTAGAGGCCGGCTCCTACGAGCAGTACTTC.

The rearrangement links TRBV4-3 to TRBJ2-7, with no clear D. Germline loops: CDR1 LGHNA, CDR2 YSLEER. The CDR3 has 16 residues. Trimming removed 0 bases at V and 5 bases at J, with 17 bases between. The CDR3 sequence: CASSQDRTAGFDEQYF. The CDR3 DNA reads TGCGCCAGCAGCCAAGATAGGACCGCTGGTTTTGACGAGCAGTACTTC.

The V and J genes are TRBV27 and TRBJ2-7, with a weak D call TRBD2 (5 bases). With 5 bases removed from V and 0 bases from J, the gap between germline ends came to 11 bases. The germline V gene has CDR1 MNHEY and CDR2 SMNVEV (reference sequence). The CDR3 runs 14 residues. The CDR3 nucleotides are TGTGCCAGCAGTGATAGTAGCGACTCCTACGAGCAGTACTTC. Residues: CASSDSSDSYEQYF.

V is TRBV28 and J is TRBJ1-1; 8 nucleotides match TRBD1. This CDR3 spans 13 amino acids. CDR1 is MDHEN and CDR2 is SYDVKM in the germline V gene. The V gene end was trimmed by 7 bases and the J gene end by 5 bases; junction bases not matched to a gene: 6. This CDR3 is CASNRQGRTEAFF. The CDR3 DNA follows: TGTGCCAGCAATCGACAGGGGAGGACTGAAGCTTTCTTT.

This clone has only one observation. This chain joins TRBV11-2 and TRBJ2-3, with 12 positions matching TRBD2. V dropped 5 bases and J dropped 1; count of bases not matched to a gene: 4. The CDR3 totals 16 residues. Germline V gene data show CDR1 as SGHAT and CDR2 as FQNNGV. Here the CDR3 reads CASSGRTSGGTDTQYF. The DNA of the CDR3 is TGTGCCAGCAGCGGACGGACTAGCGGGGGCACAGATACGCAGTATTTT.

V gene TRBV5-1 combines with J gene TRBJ1-1; the match to TRBD1 covers 7 bases. CDR1 is SGHRS, CDR2 YFSETQ, per germline. After removal of 4 bases from V and 2 bases from J, the junction contained 8 bases not matched to a gene. This CDR3 comprises 15 residues. CDR3 nucleotides: TGCGCCAGCAGCCACAACAGGGGCCTCAACACTGAAGCTTTCTTT. Translation: CASSHNRGLNTEAFF.

A few counts support this clone. The chain combines TRBV9 with TRBJ2-7, with D perhaps TRBD2 (5 bases). The germline V gene has CDR1 SGDLS and CDR2 YYNGEE. Trimming stripped 2 bases from V and 2 bases from J, with 11 bases between. There are 14 residues in the CDR3. The CDR3 is CASSVEVTPYEQYF. CDR3 in DNA: TGTGCCAGCAGCGTGGAGGTCACTCCCTACGAGCAGTACTTC.

V gene TRBV11-2 combines with J gene TRBJ1-1, with 9 bases lining up with TRBD1. The germline gives CDR1 SGHAT, CDR2 FQNNGV. The junction had 9 bases not matched to a gene; V was cut back by 5 bases and J by 2 bases. This CDR3 is built from 16 residues. This CDR3 reads CASSPRDRDYNTEAFF. The DNA of the CDR3 is TGTGCCAGCAGCCCCAGGGACAGGGATTACAACACTGAAGCTTTCTTT.

V gene TRBV7-9 combines with J gene TRBJ1-1; no definite D call. The V and J ends lost 5 bases and 5 bases respectively, with 15 bases between them. CDR1 is SEHNR and CDR2 is FQNEAQ in the germline V gene (reference sequence). This CDR3 comprises 14 residues. CDR3 nucleotide sequence: TGTGCCAGCAGCCGGACCGGAGAAGGAACTGAAGCTTTCTTT. Protein sequence: CASSRTGEGTEAFF.

This chain joins TRBV29-1 and TRBJ1-2, with 8 bases aligning to TRBD1. The junction had 6 bases not matched to a gene; V was cut back by 7 bases and J by 8 bases. The CDR3 runs to 11 residues. Germline CDR1 SQVTM, CDR2 ANQGSEA. The DNA for the CDR3 is TGCAGCGCCGGGACAGGCGGAGGCTACACCTTC. Amino acids: CSAGTGGGYTF.

This chain uses TRBV19 with TRBJ2-1, with D tentatively TRBD1 (6 bases). Trimming took off 2 bases at V and 7 bases at J, with 6 bases between the two ends. Germline lookup yields CDR1 LNHDA and CDR2 SQIVND (reference sequence). The length of the CDR3 is 12 residues. In DNA form, the CDR3 reads TGTGCCAGTAGTATACAGGGGAATGAGCAGTTCTTC. Protein sequence: CASSIQGNEQFF.

This clone was counted between two and nine times. J is TRBJ2-7 and V is TRBV14; 8 nucleotides align to TRBD1. Losses at the gene ends were 0 bases for V and 7 bases for J; bases not matched to a gene: 8. Germline V gives CDR1 SGHDN, CDR2 FVKESK. This CDR3 has 15 residues. CDR3 loop: CASSQDEWTGREQYF. The CDR3 nucleotides read TGTGCCAGCAGCCAAGATGAATGGACAGGGAGGGAGCAGTACTTC.

The V call is TRBV28, the J call TRBJ1-5; 8 bases match TRBD1. Germline-derived CDR1 and CDR2 are MDHEN and SYDVKM. Trimming cost V 3 bases and J 0 bases; bases outside gene matches: 10. This CDR3 region has 18 residues. DNA of the CDR3: TGTGCCAGCAGTTTGCTAGACAGGGGCCCCTATAGCAATCAGCCCCAGCATTTT. Amino acids: CASSLLDRGPYSNQPQHF.